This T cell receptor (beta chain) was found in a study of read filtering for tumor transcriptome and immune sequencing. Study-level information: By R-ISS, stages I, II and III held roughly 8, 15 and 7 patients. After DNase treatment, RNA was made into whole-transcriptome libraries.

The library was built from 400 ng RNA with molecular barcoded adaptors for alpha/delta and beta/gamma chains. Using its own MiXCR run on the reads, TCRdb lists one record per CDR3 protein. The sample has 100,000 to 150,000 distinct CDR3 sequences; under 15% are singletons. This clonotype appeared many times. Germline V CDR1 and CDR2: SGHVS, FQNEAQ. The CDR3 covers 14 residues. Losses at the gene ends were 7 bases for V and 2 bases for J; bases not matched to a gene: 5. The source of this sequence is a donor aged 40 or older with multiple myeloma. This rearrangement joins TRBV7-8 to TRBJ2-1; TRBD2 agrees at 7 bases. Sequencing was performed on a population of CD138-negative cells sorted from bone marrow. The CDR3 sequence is CASTTLAAYNEQFF. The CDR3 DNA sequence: TGTGCCAGCACTACCCTAGCGGCCTACAATGAGCAGTTCTTC. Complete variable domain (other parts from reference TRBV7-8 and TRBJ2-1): GAGVSQSPRYKVAKRGQDVALRCDPISGHVSLFWYQQALGQGPEFLTYFQNEAQLDKSGLPSDRFFAERPEGSVSTLKIQRTQQEDSAVYLCASTTLAAYNEQFFGPGTRLTVL.